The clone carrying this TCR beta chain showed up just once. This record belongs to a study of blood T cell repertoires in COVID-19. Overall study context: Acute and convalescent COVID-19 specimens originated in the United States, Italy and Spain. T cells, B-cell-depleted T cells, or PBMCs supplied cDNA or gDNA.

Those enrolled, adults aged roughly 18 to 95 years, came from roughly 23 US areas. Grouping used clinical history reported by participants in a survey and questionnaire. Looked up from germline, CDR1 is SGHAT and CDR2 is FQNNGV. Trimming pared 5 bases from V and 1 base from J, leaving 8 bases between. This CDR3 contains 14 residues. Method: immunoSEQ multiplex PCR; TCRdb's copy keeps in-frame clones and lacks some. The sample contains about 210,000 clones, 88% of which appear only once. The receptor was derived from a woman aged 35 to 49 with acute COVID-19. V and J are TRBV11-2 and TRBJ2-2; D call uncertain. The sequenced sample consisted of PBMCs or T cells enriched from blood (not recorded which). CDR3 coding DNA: TGTGCCAGCAGCCGCGACTTGAACACCGGGGAGCTGTTTTTT. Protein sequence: CASSRDLNTGELFF.